Listed here are 23 T cell receptor beta chains from one sample, sequenced in a study of control samples from healthy donors and cancer patients. Libraries were prepared by immunoSEQ multiplex PCR; TCRdb keeps only in-frame clonotypes and omits some of them. Of about 140,000 clones listed, about 89% are singletons. Sequencing was carried out using blood. The receptors here all came from a man younger than 30 in good health.

V usage is TRBV6-5 and J usage is TRBJ1-1; D is unclear. The CDR3 totals 15 residues. V was trimmed by 3 bases and J by 0 bases, leaving 11 bases between them. CDR1 is MNHEY, CDR2 SVGAGI, per germline. CDR3 region: CASSYKGSMNTEAFF. In DNA, the CDR3 is TGTGCCAGCAGTTATAAAGGTTCCATGAACACTGAAGCTTTCTTT.

This clone was counted only a few times. The J gene is TRBJ1-2, the V gene TRBV5-5, with D possibly TRBD1 on 5 matching bases. This CDR3 spans 13 amino acids. Trimming removed 4 bases at V and 1 base at J, with 8 bases between. Germline CDR1 and CDR2: SGHKS and YYEKEE (reference sequence). CDR3 DNA sequence: TGTGCCAGCAGCCGGGGCTTTAACTATGGCTACACCTTC. Translated: CASSRGFNYGYTF.

The chain recombines TRBV18 with TRBJ2-1; TRBD2 is a possible D gene (6 bases). V was pared by 7 bases and J by 7 bases, with 14 bases between. Germline CDR1 reads KGHSH; CDR2 reads LQKENI. The CDR3 has 13 amino acids. The CDR3 nucleotides are TGTGCCAGCTGGCGGGGCAGGGATAATGAGCAGTTCTTC. Its translation: CASWRGRDNEQFF. Full variable domain (outside the CDR3, taken from reference TRBV18 and TRBJ2-1): NAGVMQNPRHLVRRRGQEARLRCSPMKGHSHVYWYRQLPEEGLKFMVYLQKENIIDESGMPKERFSAEFPKEGPSILRIQQVVRGDSAAYFCASWRGRDNEQFFGPGTRLTVL.

The V call is TRBV7-8, the J call TRBJ1-1; weak D call: TRBD1 (5 bases). The CDR3 covers 13 residues. Trimming cost V 3 bases and J 1 base, with 6 bases left between them. The germline CDR1 and CDR2 sequences are SGHVS and FQNEAQ. The CDR3 DNA reads TGTGCCAGCAGCTTCCAGGGGAACACTGAAGCTTTCTTT. Translation gives CASSFQGNTEAFF.

This chain joins TRBV7-2 and TRBJ1-5; D ambiguous. Trimming removed 1 base at V and 6 bases at J, with 4 bases between. Germline V gives CDR1 SGHTA, CDR2 FQGNSA. CDR3 size: 12 residues. CDR3 sequence: CASSLGRQPQHF. CDR3 bases: TGTGCCAGCAGCTTAGGCCGTCAGCCCCAGCATTTT.

The chain carries TRBV27 and TRBJ1-6, with D possibly matching TRBD1 (5 bases). The germline V and J ends were trimmed by 4 bases and 6 bases, with 7 bases remaining between them. This CDR3 is 13 amino acids long. The V gene's germline CDR1 is MNHEY and CDR2 SMNVEV (reference sequence). DNA of the CDR3: TGTGCCAGCAGTTGGGACTCTAATTCACCCCTCCACTTT. Translated: CASSWDSNSPLHF.

V and J are TRBV14 and TRBJ2-7; TRBD1 aligns across 9 bases. The trim removed 3 bases at V and 6 bases at J, leaving 9 bases unmatched. The CDR3 is made up of 15 amino acids. Germline V gene sequence: CDR1 SGHDN, CDR2 FVKESK. CDR3 residues: CASSQSGTGTSEQYF. The CDR3, as DNA: TGTGCCAGCAGCCAGTCCGGGACAGGGACTTCCGAGCAGTACTTC.

The chain joins TRBV27 to TRBJ1-3; D is possibly TRBD1 (5 bases). The V gene lost 5 bases and the J gene lost 4 bases, with 6 bases spanning the gap. The CDR3 has 12 residues. Germline assignment: CDR1 MNHEY and CDR2 SMNVEV (reference sequence). The CDR3 region has the DNA TGTGCCAGCAGTCCAGGGGGAAACACCATATATTTT. Translation: CASSPGGNTIYF.

The chain uses TRBV7-3 and TRBJ1-2; D gene unclear. Germline V lookup: CDR1 SGHTA, CDR2 FQGTGA. CDR3 length: 13 residues. The V and J ends lost 2 bases and 4 bases respectively, with 8 bases between them. The CDR3 DNA sequence: TGTGCCAGCAGCTTAGGTTCGGGCTATGGCTACACCTTC. Encoded protein: CASSLGSGYGYTF.

The chain recombines TRBV6-5 with TRBJ1-2, with 8 bases aligning to TRBD1. CDR1 and CDR2 (germline): MNHEY, SVGAGI. The CDR3 runs 14 residues. Trimming at V came to 6 bases and at J to 2 bases, leaving 5 bases not matched to a gene. The CDR3 reads CASRKTGVNYGYTF. CDR3 DNA: TGTGCCAGCAGGAAGACAGGGGTAAACTATGGCTACACCTTC.

The V and J genes are TRBV11-1 and TRBJ1-2, with D maybe TRBD1 (6 bases). Between the trimmed V and J ends, which lost 2 bases and 4 bases, there was a span of 8 bases. Germline V gives CDR1 SGHAT, CDR2 FQDESV (reference sequence). The CDR3 is 13 residues long. CDR3 protein: CASSLPGVYGYTF. For the CDR3, the DNA is TGTGCCAGCAGCTTACCAGGGGTCTATGGCTACACCTTC.

CDR3: CAFTKRGRSTEAFF. The CDR3 region has the DNA TGTGCCTTCACTAAACGGGGACGGTCCACTGAAGCTTTCTTT. The chain combines TRBV30 with TRBJ1-1; weak D call: TRBD1 (5 bases). The CDR3 has 14 amino acids. V gave up 7 bases and J gave up 4 bases, with 19 bases separating them. Germline assignment: CDR1 GTSNPN and CDR2 SVGIG (reference sequence).

V is TRBV11-2 and J is TRBJ2-6; the D gene is possibly TRBD1 (6 bases). The CDR3 length is 18 residues. V lost 7 bases and J lost 4, with 23 bases in between. Looked up from germline, CDR1 is SGHAT and CDR2 is FQNNGV. Written as DNA, the CDR3 is TGTGCCAGCATCCTATACGGCAGGGGCTCGACGGGGGCCAACGTCCTGACTTTC. Its translation: CASILYGRGSTGANVLTF.

J is TRBJ2-4 and V is TRBV19; D remains unclear. V was shortened by 5 bases and J by 6 bases, with 14 bases between the two germline ends. This CDR3 spans 14 amino acids. Germline CDR1 and CDR2: LNHDA and SQIVND (reference sequence). The CDR3 protein is CASSSLAKGNIQYF. The CDR3 DNA is TGTGCCAGTAGTTCCTTGGCTAAGGGAAACATTCAGTACTTC.

The V gene is TRBV6-2 or TRBV6-3, the J gene TRBJ1-2; a possible D gene is TRBD1 (5 bases). Trimming removed 6 bases at V and 4 bases at J, with 12 bases between. Germline-derived CDR1 and CDR2 are MNHEY and SVGEGT. The CDR3 is 13 amino acids. This CDR3 is CASSPGLAYGYTF. For the CDR3, the DNA is TGTGCCAGCAGCCCAGGGTTGGCCTATGGCTACACCTTC.

The J gene is TRBJ1-3, the V gene TRBV2; tentatively, D is TRBD1 (5 bases). The CDR3 covers 12 residues. Germline V CDR1 and CDR2: SNHLY, FYNNEI. Trimming stripped 10 bases from V and 3 bases from J, with 10 bases between. CDR3 amino acids: CATRGVGNTIYF. CDR3 DNA sequence: TGTGCCACCCGGGGGGTTGGAAACACCATATATTTT.

The gene calls are TRBV3-1 (or the pseudogene TRBV3-2) and TRBJ2-3; perhaps D is TRBD1 or TRBD2 (5 bases each). Germline CDR1 and CDR2: LGHDT and YNNKEL (reference sequence). V lost 0 bases, J lost 6 bases, and 7 bases lay in between. This CDR3 is 13 amino acids long. The CDR3 region is CASSQDWGDTQYF. In DNA, the CDR3 is TGTGCCAGCAGCCAAGATTGGGGGGATACGCAGTATTTT.

V and J are TRBV15 and TRBJ2-1; 8 bases match TRBD2. Unmatched junction bases numbered 8, after V lost 4 bases and J lost 3 bases. Per the germline V gene, CDR1 is LNHNV and CDR2 is YYDKDF (reference sequence). This CDR3 has 16 residues. Written as DNA, the CDR3 is TGTGCCACCAGCACGGGAGGGCGGGGGGTCTACAATGAGCAGTTCTTC. Residues: CATSTGGRGVYNEQFF.

The chain recombines TRBV11-1 with TRBJ1-1, with D possibly matching TRBD1 (5 bases). V was trimmed by 5 bases and J by 2 bases, leaving 9 bases between them. In germline, CDR1 is SGHAT, CDR2 FQDESV (reference sequence). This CDR3 contains 13 residues. CDR3 sequence (DNA): TGTGCCAGCAGCCCGACAGATAACACTGAAGCTTTCTTT. Translated, it gives CASSPTDNTEAFF.

V usage is TRBV7-8 and J usage is TRBJ2-1, with TRBD2 identical over 8 bases. CDR3 length: 16 residues. Germline CDR1 and CDR2: SGHVS and FQNEAQ. J was trimmed by 8 bases and V by 0 bases; bases with no gene match: 9. In DNA form, the CDR3 reads TGTGCCAGCAGCTTAGCTAAGTCGGGGGGGGACTATGAGCAGTTCTTC. This sequence encodes CASSLAKSGGDYEQFF.

The rearrangement joins TRBV13 to TRBJ1-6, with D unresolved. V lost 5 bases and J 6 bases, leaving 14 bases between the germline ends. CDR1 PRHDT and CDR2 FYEKMQ come from the germline V gene (reference sequence). The CDR3 covers 15 residues. The chain's CDR3 is CASSRTTGLNSPLHF. As DNA, the CDR3 is TGTGCCAGCAGCCGAACTACCGGGCTTAATTCACCCCTCCACTTT. The complete variable domain, with remaining parts taken from reference TRBV13 and TRBJ1-6, reads AAGVIQSPRHLIKEKRETATLKCYPIPRHDTVYWYQQGPGQDPQFLISFYEKMQSDKGSIPDRFSAQQFSDYHSELNMSSLELGDSALYFCASSRTTGLNSPLHFGNGTRLTVT.

A single count supports this clone. V gene TRBV9 combines with J gene TRBJ2-3; 9 bases align to TRBD2. This CDR3 has 16 residues. Germline CDR1 and CDR2: SGDLS and YYNGEE. The junction had 3 bases not matched to a gene; V was cut back by 0 bases and J by 1 base. CDR3 DNA: TGTGCCAGCAGCGTAGAGGCTAGCGGGGGCACAGATACGCAGTATTTT. As protein: CASSVEASGGTDTQYF.

The chain uses TRBV12-3 or TRBV12-4 and TRBJ2-3; D is unclear. V was trimmed by 1 base and J by 7 bases, leaving 6 bases between them. This CDR3 is built from 12 residues. CDR3 DNA: TGTGCCAGCAGTTTAGATAGGAATACGCAGTATTTT. This codes for CASSLDRNTQYF.